In this sample, the clone carrying this T cell receptor (beta chain) turned up once. Its specificity is unknown. The junction and the germline gene differ at one end; a read error may be behind it. The germline V gene encodes CDR1 SNHLY and CDR2 FYNNEI. The CDR3 is 12 amino acids. Researchers reported that TCR beta cDNA libraries carried unique molecular identifiers. TCRdb itself ran the PCR reads through MiXCR, one entry per CDR3 protein. The sample holds 380,000 or so distinct CDR3 sequences, less than 35% seen once. The data belong to a study of post-analysis software for immune sequencing data. Study-level points and caveats: Patients used about five TRBV segments, including TRBV5-6, TRBV5-1 and TRBV20-1, more often than controls. The study found significantly lower normalized Chao1 diversity in multiple sclerosis patients than in controls.

Sequencing input: blood. The chain carries TRBV2 and TRBJ1-2, with D uncertain. The receptor was isolated from a girl aged 10 to 17 with multiple sclerosis. For the CDR3, the DNA is TGTGTCAGCAGTGAAAATGTGAAGTCCGACACCTTC. This gives the protein CVSSENVKSDTF.